The 26 T cell receptor beta chains listed next were all sequenced from one sample in a study of blood T cell repertoires in COVID-19 (dated by TCRdb to 2018 to 2021). Receptor libraries were prepared by the immunoSEQ multiplex PCR assay. TCRdb provides this immuneACCESS table in a form limited to in-frame rearrangements. Some clones are lacking; in checked studies, under half of them reflect an unresolved V gene, and why the rest are absent is not known. Recorded for this sample are around 130,000 clones; less than 90% of them occurred a single time. Jointly, the top ten make up over 15% of the sample. Sequenced sample: PBMCs or T cells enriched from blood (not recorded which). The source is a man aged 25-45 years who had recovered from COVID-19.

The chain couples TRBV9 to TRBJ2-2; 14 bases are a match to TRBD2. Germline CDR1 SGDLS, CDR2 YYNGEE. With 4 bases clipped from V and 8 bases from J, the junction kept 7 bases outside the gene matches. The CDR3 spans 16 residues. CDR3 in DNA: TGTGCCAGCAGCCCAACGGGACTAGCGGGAGTTGGGGAGCTGTTTTTT. Protein: CASSPTGLAGVGELFF.

J is TRBJ1-4 and V is TRBV30; 7 bases align to TRBD1. The germline V gene has CDR1 GTSNPN and CDR2 SVGIG (reference sequence). V shed 3 bases and J 0 bases; nucleotides not matched to a gene: 7. The CDR3 contains 16 residues. CDR3 coding DNA: TGTGCCTGGAGGGGGGGCAGGGGGACAACTAATGAAAAACTGTTTTTT. Amino acids: CAWRGGRGTTNEKLFF.

Regarding this clone: The junction shows a germline mismatch at one end, possibly a read error. This chain uses TRBV10-3 with TRBJ2-5; 7 bases align to TRBD1. The CDR3 is 14 amino acids. Germline-derived CDR1 and CDR2 are ENHRY and SYGVKD. DNA for the CDR3: TGTGCCATAAGTGGGAACAGGGGTAGCGAGACCCAGTACTTC. It yields the protein CAISGNRGSETQYF.

This clone was picked up one time. V gene TRBV11-2 combines with J gene TRBJ1-2; TRBD1 matches at 7 bases. This CDR3 has 14 amino acids. Germline V gives CDR1 SGHAT, CDR2 FQNNGV. V trimming: 6 bases; J trimming: 2 bases; junction bases outside the gene matches: 6. The CDR3 DNA sequence: TGTGCCAGCAGACTCGGGACAGAGAACTATGGCTACACCTTC. Residues: CASRLGTENYGYTF.

The chain uses TRBV5-6 and TRBJ1-1, with a tentative D call TRBD1 (6 bases). The CDR3 loop spans 11 amino acids. In germline, CDR1 is SGHDT, CDR2 YYEEEE. Trimming removed 4 bases at V and 11 bases at J, with 12 bases between. The chain's CDR3 is CASSQKGEAFF. CDR3 coding DNA: TGTGCCAGCAGCCAAAAGGGGGAGGCTTTCTTT.

This sequence joins TRBV10-1 and TRBJ2-1, with 13 bases identical to TRBD2. Germline V gives CDR1 WNHNN, CDR2 SYGVQD (reference sequence). Trimming at V came to 4 bases and at J to 5 bases, leaving 11 bases not matched to a gene. The CDR3 consists of 18 residues. CDR3 nucleotides: TGCGCCAGCAGTGGGGAACTAGCGGGAGGGTCTCCTAACAATGAGCAGTTCTTC. It is translated as CASSGELAGGSPNNEQFF.

V gene TRBV5-6 combines with J gene TRBJ2-5; tentative D call: TRBD2 (7 bases). Trimming took off 4 bases at V and 4 bases at J, with 17 bases between the two ends. The CDR3 is made up of 15 amino acids. Germline V gene data show CDR1 as SGHDT and CDR2 as YYEEEE. CDR3 residues: CASSPRGGRRETQYF. CDR3 sequence (DNA): TGTGCCAGCAGCCCGAGGGGGGGGCGCCGAGAGACCCAGTACTTC.

The chain employs TRBV5-1 and TRBJ1-2, with D possibly TRBD1 on 6 matching bases. The CDR3 loop spans 14 amino acids. The V gene lost 0 bases and the J gene lost 5 bases, with 11 bases spanning the gap. Germline CDR1 SGHRS, CDR2 YFSETQ. Here the CDR3 reads CASSLGGQSYGYTF. The CDR3 DNA is TGCGCCAGCAGCTTGGGTGGACAGAGTTATGGCTACACCTTC.

V and J are TRBV6-4 and TRBJ1-2, with 7 bases fitting TRBD1. V lost 2 bases, J lost 4 bases, and 7 bases stayed unmatched. This CDR3 region has 15 residues. Germline CDR1 is MRHNA and CDR2 is SNTAGT. The CDR3 spells CASSDGQGEAYGYTF. CDR3 DNA sequence: TGTGCCAGCAGTGACGGTCAGGGGGAAGCCTATGGCTACACCTTC.

The chain combines TRBV19 with TRBJ1-5, with a weak D call TRBD1 (5 bases). This CDR3 is 15 amino acids long. Looked up from germline, CDR1 is LNHDA and CDR2 is SQIVND (reference sequence). V lost 3 bases, J lost 4 bases, and 13 bases lay in between. CDR3 coding DNA: TGTGCCAGTAGTATTGGGGGGGTAACTAATCAGCCCCAGCATTTT. Its translation: CASSIGGVTNQPQHF.

The rearrangement joins TRBV7-9 to TRBJ2-2; 9 bases are shared with TRBD2. CDR1 is SEHNR, CDR2 FQNEAQ, per germline (reference sequence). This CDR3 comprises 18 residues. Germline trimming cut 3 bases from V and 1 base from J; bases unmatched to any gene: 9. In nucleotides, the CDR3 is TGTGCCAGCAGCTTGATCTATCTTAGCGGGGGGAACACCGGGGAGCTGTTTTTT. Its protein product is CASSLIYLSGGNTGELFF.

The rearrangement joins TRBV4-1 to TRBJ1-2, with 7 nucleotides matching TRBD1. The CDR3 spans 16 residues. Trimming cost V 1 base and J 4 bases; bases outside gene matches: 9. The germline CDR1 and CDR2 sequences are MGHRA and YSYEKL. CDR3: CASSQANTGAIYGYTF. The CDR3 DNA reads as TGCGCCAGCAGCCAAGCCAACACAGGGGCGATCTATGGCTACACCTTC.

The genes are TRBV5-6 and TRBJ2-5, with TRBD1 matching 9 bases. Losses at the gene ends were 4 bases for V and 4 bases for J; bases not matched to a gene: 11. The CDR3 contains 16 residues. The germline V gene encodes CDR1 SGHDT and CDR2 YYEEEE. CDR3 in DNA: TGTGCCAGCAGCCCCGGACAGGGGAAAGGAACAGAGACCCAGTACTTC. Translating it yields CASSPGQGKGTETQYF. Combining the CDR3 with reference TRBV5-6 and TRBJ2-5 gives the whole variable domain DAGVTQSPTHLIKTRGQQVTLRCSPKSGHDTVSWYQQALGQGPQFIFQYYEEEERQRGNFPDRFSGHQFPNYSSELNVNALLLGDSALYLCASSPGQGKGTETQYFGPGTRLLVL.

The J gene is TRBJ1-2, the V gene TRBV5-1; TRBD1 aligns across 8 bases. There are 14 residues in the CDR3. Germline assignment: CDR1 SGHRS and CDR2 YFSETQ. The V segment lost 4 bases and the J segment 8 bases; nucleotides outside the gene matches: 10. CDR3 nucleotide sequence: TGCGCCAGCAGCAAGGACAGGGTGGGAAGGGGCTACACCTTC. Translating gives CASSKDRVGRGYTF.

The chain uses TRBV19 and TRBJ2-2; no clear D gene. Germline assignment: CDR1 LNHDA and CDR2 SQIVND (reference sequence). This CDR3 has 15 amino acids. The V end lost 5 bases, the J end lost 0 bases, and 10 bases lay between the germline ends. CDR3 coding DNA: TGTGCCAGTAGTTTAAGAACGGCGAACACCGGGGAGCTGTTTTTT. Amino acids: CASSLRTANTGELFF.

This clone has only one observation. The chain employs TRBV30 and TRBJ1-1; 10 positions agree with TRBD1. The CDR3 extends over 16 amino acids. Trimming at V came to 2 bases and at J to 4 bases, leaving 10 bases not matched to a gene. Germline V gene sequence: CDR1 GTSNPN, CDR2 SVGIG (reference sequence). The CDR3 DNA follows: TGTGCCTGGAGTAAGGGACAGGGGCTTTATGGCACTGAAGCTTTCTTT. It encodes CAWSKGQGLYGTEAFF. The full variable domain, rest sourced from reference TRBV30 and TRBJ1-1, is SQTIHQWPATLVQPVGSPLSLECTVEGTSNPNLYWYRQAAGRGLQLLFYSVGIGQISSEVPQNLSASRPQDRQFILSSKKLLLSDSGFYLCAWSKGQGLYGTEAFFGQGTRLTVV.

This chain connects TRBV18 to TRBJ2-7, with D possibly matching TRBD2 (6 bases). Per the germline V gene, CDR1 is KGHSH and CDR2 is LQKENI. The CDR3 contains 11 residues. V lost 5 bases to trimming and J lost 7 bases, with 9 bases between them. CDR3 residues: CASSKSGEQYF. The DNA for the CDR3 is TGTGCCAGCTCAAAAAGCGGGGAGCAGTACTTC.

The V gene is TRBV5-1, the J gene TRBJ2-3; D not resolved. Germline CDR1 SGHRS, CDR2 YFSETQ. This CDR3 has 13 residues. The germline V and J ends were trimmed by 6 bases and 6 bases, with 14 bases remaining between them. The CDR3 bases are TGCGCCAGCACCTCAGAGGCTCAGGATACGCAGTATTTT. It yields the protein CASTSEAQDTQYF. The whole variable domain, filled in from reference TRBV5-1 and TRBJ2-3, reads KAGVTQTPRYLIKTRGQQVTLSCSPISGHRSVSWYQQTPGQGLQFLFEYFSETQRNKGNFPGRFSGRQFSNSRSEMNVSTLELGDSALYLCASTSEAQDTQYFGPGTRLTVL.

This clone has just a few counts. This chain uses TRBV11-1 with TRBJ1-5; D is perhaps TRBD1 (6 bases). This CDR3 has 15 residues. Germline V CDR1 and CDR2: SGHAT, FQDESV (reference sequence). Trimming took off 4 bases at V and 0 bases at J, with 10 bases between the two ends. CDR3 bases: TGTGCCAGCAGCTCCGGACAGCATAGCAATCAGCCCCAGCATTTT. It codes for CASSSGQHSNQPQHF.

The genes are TRBV4-1 and TRBJ2-2; D might be TRBD2 (6 bases). Germline loops: CDR1 MGHRA, CDR2 YSYEKL. This CDR3 has 16 amino acids. V was pared by 0 bases and J by 5 bases, with 13 bases between. CDR3 sequence reads: CASSQDGGMGTGELFF. CDR3 coding DNA: TGCGCCAGCAGCCAAGACGGGGGAATGGGGACCGGGGAGCTGTTTTTT.

The V and J genes are TRBV7-9 and TRBJ2-2, with 9 positions matching TRBD1. The V gene end was trimmed by 5 bases and the J gene end by 4 bases; junction bases not matched to a gene: 8. This CDR3 contains 16 residues. Looked up from germline, CDR1 is SEHNR and CDR2 is FQNEAQ (reference sequence). CDR3 residues: CASSLPGQGPTGELFF. Written as DNA, the CDR3 is TGTGCCAGCAGCCTGCCGGGACAGGGTCCCACCGGGGAGCTGTTTTTT.

The V gene is TRBV10-2, the J gene TRBJ2-7, with 9 nucleotides matching TRBD1. Germline V gene data show CDR1 as WSHSY and CDR2 as SAAADI. The V segment lost 5 bases and the J segment 1 base; nucleotides outside the gene matches: 9. The CDR3 has 16 residues. The DNA of the CDR3 is TGCGCCAGCAGTCTTCGGACAGGGGCCCTTTCCTACGAGCAGTACTTC. Translation: CASSLRTGALSYEQYF.

CDR3 protein: CASSKPRAEHSEAFF. The CDR3 DNA reads as TGTGCCAGCAGTAAACCCAGGGCTGAGCACTCTGAAGCTTTCTTT. The V gene is TRBV28, the J gene TRBJ1-1; TRBD1 might be the D (5 bases). Per germline, CDR1 MDHEN and CDR2 SYDVKM. Deletions cut 5 bases from V and 6 bases from J, with 19 bases between. The CDR3 length is 15 residues.

Only one count was recorded for this clone. This chain links TRBV29-1 with TRBJ2-7; 8 bases are a match to TRBD1. Germline V gene data show CDR1 as SQVTM and CDR2 as ANQGSEA. CDR3 length: 15 residues. V dropped 0 bases and J dropped 3; count of bases not matched to a gene: 7. CDR3 in amino acids: CSVEEAGQEFYEQYF. CDR3 sequence (DNA): TGCAGCGTTGAAGAGGCGGGACAGGAATTCTACGAGCAGTACTTC.

J is TRBJ1-5 and V is TRBV7-9; TRBD1 might be the D (6 bases). V was shortened by 0 bases and J by 1 base, with 10 bases between the two germline ends. Germline V gives CDR1 SEHNR, CDR2 FQNEAQ (reference sequence). There are 16 residues in the CDR3. For the CDR3, the DNA is TGTGCCAGCAGCTTAGCGGGAGGGGGAAGCAATCAGCCCCAGCATTTT. It codes for CASSLAGGGSNQPQHF.

The chain carries TRBV4-1 and TRBJ2-5; D perhaps matches TRBD1 (6 bases). Germline loops: CDR1 MGHRA, CDR2 YSYEKL. The CDR3 loop spans 18 amino acids. Between the trimmed V and J ends, which lost 3 bases and 1 base, there was a span of 21 bases. The chain's CDR3 is CASSHGSGVQGRQETQYF. CDR3 nucleotides: TGCGCCAGCAGCCACGGATCAGGGGTACAGGGCCGCCAAGAGACCCAGTACTTC.